These 27 T cell receptor beta chains were all obtained from the same sample, sequenced in a study of blood T cell repertoires in COVID-19. Clones were sequenced by immunoSEQ multiplex PCR, and TCRdb holds only the in-frame ones, with some missing. The sample shows around 300,000 clones, around 90% of them seen only once. The specimen sequenced was PBMCs or T cells enriched from blood (not recorded which). Receptor source: a woman between 40 and 55 years old who had recovered from COVID-19.

With regard to this clone: This specimen includes other DNA sequences encoding the same CDR3. The chain carries TRBV2 and TRBJ1-1, with a weak D call TRBD1 (6 bases). Trimming removed 4 bases from V and 1 base from J, with 7 bases in between. The CDR3 totals 13 residues. Germline-derived CDR1 and CDR2 are SNHLY and FYNNEI. CDR3 in amino acids: CASSVGGNTEAFF. In DNA, the CDR3 is TGTGCCAGCAGTGTAGGGGGGAACACTGAAGCTTTCTTT.

The rearrangement uses TRBV5-8 and TRBJ2-1, with TRBD1 as a possible D gene (6 bases). Trimming took off 3 bases at V and 11 bases at J, with 18 bases between the two ends. Germline V CDR1 and CDR2: SGHTS, YDEGEE. The CDR3 covers 14 residues. This chain's CDR3 is CASSSEWLGGQQFF. DNA for the CDR3: TGTGCCAGCAGCTCTGAGTGGTTAGGGGGTCAGCAGTTCTTC.

The chain is built from TRBV5-6 and TRBJ1-2, with D unresolved. With 4 bases removed from V and 2 bases from J, the gap between germline ends came to 3 bases. Germline CDR1 SGHDT, CDR2 YYEEEE. The CDR3 has 11 amino acids. The CDR3 DNA reads as TGTGCCAGCAGCCAAAACTATGGCTACACCTTC. Encoded protein: CASSQNYGYTF. Supplemented by reference TRBV5-6 and TRBJ1-2, the full variable domain reads DAGVTQSPTHLIKTRGQQVTLRCSPKSGHDTVSWYQQALGQGPQFIFQYYEEEERQRGNFPDRFSGHQFPNYSSELNVNALLLGDSALYLCASSQNYGYTFGSGTRLTVV.

V is TRBV5-1 and J is TRBJ2-7; perhaps TRBD2 as D (6 bases). This CDR3 contains 11 residues. Per germline, CDR1 SGHRS and CDR2 YFSETQ. The V end lost 7 bases, the J end lost 4 bases, and 9 bases lay between the germline ends. DNA for the CDR3: TGCGCCAGCGGAGGGGAGTACGAGCAGTACTTC. Residues: CASGGEYEQYF.

The V gene is TRBV4-3, the J gene TRBJ1-2; D perhaps matches TRBD1 (6 bases). This CDR3 spans 14 amino acids. Trimming removed 1 base at V and 8 bases at J, with 14 bases between. CDR1 and CDR2 from the germline V gene are LGHNA and YSLEER. The CDR3 nucleotides read TGCGCCAGCAGCCAAGCTCGGGGGGCGCGGGGCTACACCTTC. Translation gives CASSQARGARGYTF.

V and J are TRBV9 and TRBJ1-1; 7 bases are a match to TRBD1. CDR3 length: 14 residues. V was clipped by 3 bases and J by 9 bases; unmatched bases: 11. Looked up from germline, CDR1 is SGDLS and CDR2 is YYNGEE. CDR3: CASSGAIQGSKAFF. CDR3 nucleotide sequence: TGTGCCAGCAGCGGGGCAATACAGGGGTCGAAAGCTTTCTTT.

The chain has TRBV2 and TRBJ1-5; tentatively, D is TRBD1 (5 bases). Germline values: CDR1 SNHLY, CDR2 FYNNEI. The V end was cut by 3 bases, the J end by 0 bases, with 12 bases between. The CDR3 extends over 16 amino acids. CDR3 residues: CASSDRGMISNQPQHF. In DNA, the CDR3 is TGTGCCAGCAGTGATAGGGGTATGATTAGCAATCAGCCCCAGCATTTT.

The J gene is TRBJ1-6, the V gene TRBV19, with 8 bases lining up with TRBD1. The germline CDR1 and CDR2 sequences are LNHDA and SQIVND (reference sequence). V was pared by 3 bases and J by 9 bases, with 7 bases of the junction left unmatched. The CDR3 covers 15 residues. The DNA for the CDR3 is TGTGCCAGTAGTATGCCGGACAGGGACAGTTCACCCCTCCACTTT. Translated: CASSMPDRDSSPLHF.

The chain links TRBV7-8 to TRBJ2-3; no clear D. The CDR3 contains 14 residues. Looked up from germline, CDR1 is SGHVS and CDR2 is FQNEAQ. Trimming left V 0 bases short and J 0 bases short, with 4 bases between. DNA for the CDR3: TGTGCCAGCAGCTTAGCGCGTAGCACAGATACGCAGTATTTT. This sequence encodes CASSLARSTDTQYF. Using reference TRBV7-8 and TRBJ2-3 for the parts outside the CDR3, the full variable domain is GAGVSQSPRYKVAKRGQDVALRCDPISGHVSLFWYQQALGQGPEFLTYFQNEAQLDKSGLPSDRFFAERPEGSVSTLKIQRTQQEDSAVYLCASSLARSTDTQYFGPGTRLTVL.

The chain couples TRBV9 to TRBJ1-1; the D gene is possibly TRBD1 (5 bases). This CDR3 has 14 residues. Germline CDR1 and CDR2: SGDLS and YYNGEE. The germline V and J ends were trimmed by 4 bases and 0 bases, with 10 bases remaining between them. In nucleotides, the CDR3 is TGTGCCAGCAGCCCGGGACTCTTGAACACTGAAGCTTTCTTT. Residues: CASSPGLLNTEAFF.

This clone was observed at least ten times. The V gene is TRBV10-2, the J gene TRBJ2-1, with D perhaps TRBD2 (6 bases). Deletions cut 6 bases from V and 2 bases from J, with 17 bases between. The CDR3 has 16 residues. Germline V gene lookup returns CDR1 WSHSY and CDR2 SAAADI. The CDR3 nucleotides read TGCGCCAGCAGACCCGGGGGTCCGAGTCCCTACAATGAGCAGTTCTTC. It encodes CASRPGGPSPYNEQFF.

The V gene is TRBV5-1, the J gene TRBJ2-2; D is unresolved. CDR3 size: 16 residues. CDR1 is SGHRS, CDR2 YFSETQ, per germline. Trimming removed 4 bases at V and 0 bases at J, with 13 bases between. The CDR3 here is CASSGTPGANTGELFF. The CDR3 DNA sequence: TGCGCCAGCAGCGGCACCCCAGGCGCGAACACCGGGGAGCTGTTTTTT.

The chain combines TRBV3-1 (or the pseudogene TRBV3-2) with TRBJ2-7, with D tentatively TRBD2 (5 bases). Germline V gene sequence: CDR1 LGHDT, CDR2 YNNKEL (reference sequence). This CDR3 region has 12 residues. Trimming cost V 4 bases and J 1 base, with 5 bases left between them. CDR3 residues: CASSRTSYEQYF. The CDR3 DNA follows: TGTGCCAGCAGCCGGACTTCCTACGAGCAGTACTTC.

V gene TRBV18 combines with J gene TRBJ2-7; 7 bases map to TRBD1. V lost 3 bases, J lost 5 bases, and 13 bases stayed unmatched. Germline assignment: CDR1 KGHSH and CDR2 LQKENI. The CDR3 consists of 16 residues. The CDR3 DNA reads as TGTGCCAGCTCACCTTCTAACAACAGGGGAATGGACGAGCAGTACTTC. Translation: CASSPSNNRGMDEQYF.

The chain carries TRBV7-3 and TRBJ2-7, with 9 positions matching TRBD2. This CDR3 contains 17 residues. V lost 3 bases and J lost 1; bases outside the gene matches: 10. Germline V gene data show CDR1 as SGHTA and CDR2 as FQGTGA. The chain's CDR3 is CASSFRWVAGASYEQYF. The CDR3 coding sequence is TGTGCCAGCAGCTTTCGGTGGGTAGCGGGAGCGTCCTACGAGCAGTACTTC.

The chain joins TRBV5-6 to TRBJ1-1, with 11 bases matching TRBD1. V trimming: 5 bases; J trimming: 1 base; junction bases outside the gene matches: 7. Germline V lookup: CDR1 SGHDT, CDR2 YYEEEE. This CDR3 has 16 amino acids. The CDR3 DNA follows: TGTGCCAGCAGTCAAGGACAGGGGGCGCAGAACACTGAAGCTTTCTTT. Translated, it gives CASSQGQGAQNTEAFF.

As for this clone: Relative to the germline gene, one junction end is altered; a read error may explain this. The rearrangement joins TRBV7-2 to TRBJ2-7; possibly TRBD2 for D (5 bases). Germline CDR1 SGHTA, CDR2 FQGNSA. This CDR3 region has 13 residues. The CDR3 spells CASSSDGLATTFF. CDR3 bases: TGTGCCAGCAGCTCCGATGGGTTAGCGACTACCTTCTTC.

The chain combines TRBV7-9 with TRBJ1-1; 8 bases map to TRBD1. Trimming at V came to 5 bases and at J to 11 bases, leaving 7 bases not matched to a gene. Germline V CDR1 and CDR2: SEHNR, FQNEAQ (reference sequence). The CDR3 has 12 residues. CDR3 DNA: TGTGCCAGCAGCGACAGGGGTCCGGCGGCTTTCTTT. It is translated as CASSDRGPAAFF.

The chain is built from TRBV20-1 and TRBJ1-2, with D hard to call. Germline V lookup: CDR1 DFQATT, CDR2 SNEGSKA (reference sequence). Trimming stripped 3 bases from V and 12 bases from J, with 17 bases between. This CDR3 is built from 12 residues. The chain's CDR3 is CSASNTQVRNTF. The CDR3 nucleotides are TGCAGTGCTAGTAACACTCAGGTTCGGAACACCTTC.

The chain recombines TRBV30 with TRBJ1-2; D call uncertain. The CDR3 totals 12 residues. Germline CDR1 is GTSNPN and CDR2 is SVGIG (reference sequence). Trimming stripped 5 bases from V and 1 base from J, with 8 bases between. The CDR3 DNA reads TGTGCCTGGCAAGGACTTAACTATGGCTACACCTTC. Translating it yields CAWQGLNYGYTF.

The rearrangement links TRBV7-9 to TRBJ1-4; D is ambiguous. Germline-derived CDR1 and CDR2 are SEHNR and FQNEAQ (reference sequence). The CDR3 has 15 amino acids. Trimming left V 5 bases short and J 5 bases short, with 15 bases between. The CDR3 here is CASSPIASLNEKLFF. The CDR3 region has the DNA TGTGCCAGCAGCCCCATAGCCTCCCTCAATGAAAAACTGTTTTTT.

As concerns this clone: This same CDR3 is encoded by further DNA sequences in the sample. The chain recombines TRBV5-4 with TRBJ2-5; possibly TRBD1 for D (6 bases). CDR1 and CDR2 from the germline V gene are SGHNT and YYREEE (reference sequence). Trimming shortened V by 4 bases and J by 2 bases, and 12 bases separated the two germline ends. CDR3 length: 14 amino acids. The CDR3 nucleotides read TGTGCCAGCAGCCGGGGACAAGGGCAAGAGACCCAGTACTTC. Protein product: CASSRGQGQETQYF.

V usage is TRBV6-2 or TRBV6-3 and J usage is TRBJ2-3; 7 nucleotides line up with TRBD2. After removal of 5 bases from V and 1 base from J, the junction contained 3 bases not matched to a gene. CDR1 MNHEY and CDR2 SVGEGT come from the germline V gene. The CDR3 consists of 14 residues. The CDR3 DNA follows: TGTGCCAGCAGTGCTAGCGGTGGCACAGATACGCAGTATTTT. Protein sequence: CASSASGGTDTQYF.

The chain employs TRBV5-6 and TRBJ1-1; TRBD1 might be the D (6 bases). Germline assignment: CDR1 SGHDT and CDR2 YYEEEE. The CDR3 runs 13 residues. V was pared by 1 base and J by 4 bases, with 8 bases between. CDR3 DNA sequence: TGTGCCAGCAGCTTGCCAGGGGTCACTGAAGCTTTCTTT. It translates to CASSLPGVTEAFF.

V and J are TRBV4-1 and TRBJ2-7; 7 bases map to TRBD2. The CDR3 covers 15 residues. V lost 3 bases, J lost 1 base, and 6 bases stayed unmatched. The V gene's germline CDR1 is MGHRA and CDR2 YSYEKL. The CDR3 spells CASSQLAASSYEQYF. The CDR3 coding sequence is TGCGCCAGCAGCCAGCTAGCGGCCAGTTCCTACGAGCAGTACTTC.

V is TRBV2 and J is TRBJ2-7, with 10 bases aligning to TRBD1. There are 13 residues in the CDR3. Unmatched junction bases numbered 9, after V lost 9 bases and J lost 7 bases. Germline CDR1 SNHLY, CDR2 FYNNEI. The chain's CDR3 is CASGQGVSGEQYF. In nucleotides, the CDR3 is TGTGCCAGTGGACAGGGGGTTTCTGGGGAGCAGTACTTC.

This clone was counted between two and nine times. The chain combines TRBV3-1 (or the pseudogene TRBV3-2) with TRBJ1-2; D is perhaps TRBD1 (5 bases). V lost 5 bases and J lost 8, with 18 bases in between. Germline CDR1 is LGHDT and CDR2 is YNNKEL (reference sequence). The CDR3 has 14 amino acids. The CDR3 DNA follows: TGTGCCAGCAGCTTTCCGGGACTTCACTGGGGCTACACCTTC. Protein: CASSFPGLHWGYTF.